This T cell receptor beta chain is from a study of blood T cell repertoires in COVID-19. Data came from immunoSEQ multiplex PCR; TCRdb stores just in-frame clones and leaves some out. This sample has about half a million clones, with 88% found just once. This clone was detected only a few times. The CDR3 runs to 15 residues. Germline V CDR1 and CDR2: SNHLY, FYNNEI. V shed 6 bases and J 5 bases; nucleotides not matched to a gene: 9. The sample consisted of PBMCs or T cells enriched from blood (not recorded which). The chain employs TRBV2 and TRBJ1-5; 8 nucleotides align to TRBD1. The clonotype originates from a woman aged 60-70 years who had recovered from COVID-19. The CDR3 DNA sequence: TGTGCCAGCAGCGCCGACAGGGGAAGCTATCAGCCCCAGCATTTT. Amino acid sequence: CASSADRGSYQPQHF.